This TCR beta chain was sequenced for a study of human T cells and chemical hapten exposure. At the level of the study: Small differences in pooled library volume mainly drove the variation in TCR yields per sample.

Many counts were recorded for this clonotype. The target antigen is unknown. The template was total RNA from unfractionated whole blood. Study-wide points: No shift was seen in TCRs above 1 in 1000 frequency with DPC sensitization.

The library put unique molecular identifiers onto individual cDNA molecules. TCRdb recomputed calls from the 5' RACE reads with MiXCR, one row per CDR3 protein. Of about 140,000 distinct CDR3 sequences detected, roughly 4% appear once; the ten largest clones hold about 1.3%. Trimming left V 0 bases short and J 2 bases short, with 11 bases between. The V gene's germline CDR1 is SGHKS and CDR2 YYEKEE (reference sequence). The CDR3 totals 15 residues. The origin of this receptor is a female donor in good health. The V call is TRBV5-5, the J call TRBJ2-5, with D possibly matching TRBD2 (5 bases). The CDR3: CASSLGTSSQETQYF. CDR3 bases: TGTGCCAGCAGCTTGGGGACTTCCTCTCAAGAGACCCAGTACTTC.